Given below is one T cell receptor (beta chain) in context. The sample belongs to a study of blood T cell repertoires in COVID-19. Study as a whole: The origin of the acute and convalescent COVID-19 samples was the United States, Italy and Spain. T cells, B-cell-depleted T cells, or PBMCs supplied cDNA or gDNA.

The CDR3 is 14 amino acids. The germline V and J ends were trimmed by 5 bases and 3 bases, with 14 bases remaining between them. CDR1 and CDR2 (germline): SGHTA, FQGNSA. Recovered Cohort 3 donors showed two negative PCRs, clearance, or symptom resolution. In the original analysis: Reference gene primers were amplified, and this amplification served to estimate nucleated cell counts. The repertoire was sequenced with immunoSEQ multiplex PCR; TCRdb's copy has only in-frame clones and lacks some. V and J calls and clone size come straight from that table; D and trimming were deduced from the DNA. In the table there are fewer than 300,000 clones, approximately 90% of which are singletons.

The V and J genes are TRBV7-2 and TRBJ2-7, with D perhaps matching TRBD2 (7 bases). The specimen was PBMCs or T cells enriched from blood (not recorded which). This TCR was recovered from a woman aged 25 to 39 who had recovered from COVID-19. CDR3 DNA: TGTGCCAGCAGCCCACAGGGAGGGGTCTACGAGCAGTACTTC. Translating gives CASSPQGGVYEQYF.